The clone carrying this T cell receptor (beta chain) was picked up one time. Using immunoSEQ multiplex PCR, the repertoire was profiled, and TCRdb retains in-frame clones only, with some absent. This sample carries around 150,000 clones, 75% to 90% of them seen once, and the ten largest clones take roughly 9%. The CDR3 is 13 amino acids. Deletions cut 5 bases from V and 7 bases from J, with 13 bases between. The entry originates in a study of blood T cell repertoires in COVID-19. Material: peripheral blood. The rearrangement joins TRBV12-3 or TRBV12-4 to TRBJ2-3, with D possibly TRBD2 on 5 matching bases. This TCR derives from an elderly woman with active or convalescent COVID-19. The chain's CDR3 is CASSPPEGNTQYF. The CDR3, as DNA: TGTGCCAGCAGTCCCCCCGAGGGAAATACGCAGTATTTT.